The source of this T cell receptor (beta chain) is a study of blood T cell repertoires in COVID-19. Overall study context: PBMCs, B-cell-depleted T cells, or T cells were the source of the cDNA or gDNA that made up the material.

Original processing notes: Estimated nucleated cell counts came from reference gene primer amplification. Some clones are missing from TCRdb's copy, which holds only in-frame ones; the method was immunoSEQ multiplex PCR. That table furnishes V, J and clone size, whereas the DNA furnished D and trimming. The table lists over 300,000 clones, approximately 85% of them singletons. Trimming pared 3 bases from V and 5 bases from J, leaving 16 bases between. The germline gives CDR1 MNHNS, CDR2 SASEGT. The CDR3 is made up of 15 amino acids. This TCR was sampled from a human donor in a cohort sampled during active COVID-19. The sequencing sample was made of peripheral blood. V is TRBV6-1 and J is TRBJ1-1; D is unresolved. The CDR3 sequence: CASSDLLGRGTEAFF. The CDR3 nucleotides are TGTGCCAGCAGTGATCTTCTGGGGAGAGGTACTGAAGCTTTCTTT.